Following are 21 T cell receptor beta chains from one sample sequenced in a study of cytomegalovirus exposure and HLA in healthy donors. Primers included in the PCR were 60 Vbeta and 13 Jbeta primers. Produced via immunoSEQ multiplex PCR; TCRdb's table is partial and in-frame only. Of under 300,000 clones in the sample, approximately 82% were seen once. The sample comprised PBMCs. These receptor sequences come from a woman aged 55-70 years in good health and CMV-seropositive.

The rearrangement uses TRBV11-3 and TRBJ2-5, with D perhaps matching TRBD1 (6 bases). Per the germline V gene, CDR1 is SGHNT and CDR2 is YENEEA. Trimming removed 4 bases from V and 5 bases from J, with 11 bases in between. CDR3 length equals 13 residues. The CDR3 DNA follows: TGTGCCAGCAGCTCGACAGGAGCGGAGACCCAGTACTTC. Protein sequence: CASSSTGAETQYF.

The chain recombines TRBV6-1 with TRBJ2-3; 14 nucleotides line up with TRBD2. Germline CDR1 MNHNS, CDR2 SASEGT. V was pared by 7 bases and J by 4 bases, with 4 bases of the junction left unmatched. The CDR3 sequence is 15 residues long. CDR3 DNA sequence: TGTGCCAGCATGAGACTAGCGGGAGGGGCAGATACGCAGTATTTT. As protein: CASMRLAGGADTQYF.

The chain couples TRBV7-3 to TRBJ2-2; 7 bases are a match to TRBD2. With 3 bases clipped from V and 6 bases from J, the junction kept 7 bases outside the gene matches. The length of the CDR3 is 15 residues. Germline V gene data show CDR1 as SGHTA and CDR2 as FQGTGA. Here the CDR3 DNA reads TGTGCCAGCAGCTTGGGACTAAGGGGTCCCGGGGAGCTGTTTTTT. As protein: CASSLGLRGPGELFF.

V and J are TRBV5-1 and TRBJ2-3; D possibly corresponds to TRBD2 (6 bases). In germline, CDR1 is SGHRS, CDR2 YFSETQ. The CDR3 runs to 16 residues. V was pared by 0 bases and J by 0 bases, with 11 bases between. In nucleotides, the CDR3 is TGCGCCAGCAGCTTGGCGCTAGCGTCTAGCACAGATACGCAGTATTTT. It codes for CASSLALASSTDTQYF.

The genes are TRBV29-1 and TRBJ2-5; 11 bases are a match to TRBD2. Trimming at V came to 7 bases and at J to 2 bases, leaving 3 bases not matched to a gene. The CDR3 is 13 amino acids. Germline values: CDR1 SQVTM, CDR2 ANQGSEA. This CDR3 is CSAGLAVQETQYF. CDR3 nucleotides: TGCAGCGCGGGACTAGCGGTACAAGAGACCCAGTACTTC.

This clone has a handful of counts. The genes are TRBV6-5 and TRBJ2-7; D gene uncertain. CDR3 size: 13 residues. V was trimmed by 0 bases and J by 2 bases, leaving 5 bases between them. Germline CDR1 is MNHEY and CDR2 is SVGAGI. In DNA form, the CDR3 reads TGTGCCAGCAGTTACTCTTCCGCCTACGAGCAGTACTTC. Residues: CASSYSSAYEQYF.

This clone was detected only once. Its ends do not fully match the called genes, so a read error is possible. The CDR3 sequence is CSSSSRGYGYTF. Here the CDR3 DNA reads TGTTCCAGCAGCTCCCGGGGGTATGGCTACACCTTC. The V gene is TRBV7-9, the J gene TRBJ1-2; TRBD1 might be the D (5 bases). CDR1 and CDR2 (germline): SEHNR, FQNEAQ (reference sequence). This CDR3 spans 12 amino acids. The full variable domain, with the rest looked up from reference TRBV7-9 and TRBJ1-2, is DTGVSQNPRHKITKRGQNVTFRCDPISEHNRLYWYRQTLGQGPEFLTYFQNEAQLEKSRLLSDRFSAERPKGSFSTLEIQRTEQGDSAMYLCSSSSRGYGYTFGSGTRLTVV.

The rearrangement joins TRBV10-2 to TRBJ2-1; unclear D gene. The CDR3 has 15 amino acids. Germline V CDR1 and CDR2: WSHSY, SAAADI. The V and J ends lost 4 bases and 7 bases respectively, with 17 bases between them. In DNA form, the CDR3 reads TGCGCCAGCAGTGGCTACCGGGTGGAAAAGAATGAGCAGTTCTTC. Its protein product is CASSGYRVEKNEQFF.

CDR3 protein: CASSAIRDTEAFF. CDR3 bases: TGCGCCAGCTCGGCCATCAGGGACACTGAAGCTTTCTTT. V gene TRBV10-1 combines with J gene TRBJ1-1; maybe TRBD1 (5 bases). V was pared by 8 bases and J by 3 bases, with 13 bases between. The CDR3 runs 13 residues. CDR1 is WNHNN, CDR2 SYGVQD, per germline (reference sequence).

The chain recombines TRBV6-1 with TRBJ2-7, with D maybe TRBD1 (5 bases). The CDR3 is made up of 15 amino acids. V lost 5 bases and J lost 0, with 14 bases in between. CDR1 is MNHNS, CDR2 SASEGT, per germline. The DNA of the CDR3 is TGTGCCAGCAGTTTCAGGGCGAGGAGCTCCTACGAGCAGTACTTC. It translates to CASSFRARSSYEQYF.

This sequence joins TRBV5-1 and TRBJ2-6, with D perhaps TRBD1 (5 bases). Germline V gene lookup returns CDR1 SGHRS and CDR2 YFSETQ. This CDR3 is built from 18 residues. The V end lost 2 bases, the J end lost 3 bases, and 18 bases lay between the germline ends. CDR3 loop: CASSFGHLRVFGANVLTF. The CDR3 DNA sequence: TGCGCCAGCAGCTTTGGACACCTCAGGGTGTTTGGGGCCAACGTCCTGACTTTC.

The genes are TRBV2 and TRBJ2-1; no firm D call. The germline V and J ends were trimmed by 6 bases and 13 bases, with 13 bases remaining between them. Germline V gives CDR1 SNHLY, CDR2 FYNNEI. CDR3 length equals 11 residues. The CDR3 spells CASSELSPQFF. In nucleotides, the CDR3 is TGTGCCAGCAGCGAGCTGAGCCCACAGTTCTTC. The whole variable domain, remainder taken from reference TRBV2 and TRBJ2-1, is EPEVTQTPSHQVTQMGQEVILRCVPISNHLYFYWYRQILGQKVEFLVSFYNNEISEKSEIFDDQFSVERPDGSNFTLKIRSTKLEDSAMYFCASSELSPQFFGPGTRLTVL.

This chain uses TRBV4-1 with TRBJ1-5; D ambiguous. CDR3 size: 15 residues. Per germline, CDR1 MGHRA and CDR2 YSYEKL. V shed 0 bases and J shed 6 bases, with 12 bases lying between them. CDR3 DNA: TGCGCCAGCAGCCAAGACCCAACCCGGGGTCAGCCCCAGCATTTT. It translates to CASSQDPTRGQPQHF.

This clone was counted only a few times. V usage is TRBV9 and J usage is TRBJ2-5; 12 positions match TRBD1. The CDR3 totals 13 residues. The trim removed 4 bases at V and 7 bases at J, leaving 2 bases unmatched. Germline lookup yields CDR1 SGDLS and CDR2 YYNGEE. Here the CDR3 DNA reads TGTGCCAGCAGCCCGGGACAGGGGGCGACCCAGTACTTC. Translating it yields CASSPGQGATQYF.

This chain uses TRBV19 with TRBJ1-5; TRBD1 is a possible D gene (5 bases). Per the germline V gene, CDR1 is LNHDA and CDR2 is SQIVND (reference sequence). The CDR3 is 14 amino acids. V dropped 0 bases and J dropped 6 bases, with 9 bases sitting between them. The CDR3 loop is CASSIDSGFQPQHF. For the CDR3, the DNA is TGTGCCAGTAGTATAGACTCAGGGTTTCAGCCCCAGCATTTT.

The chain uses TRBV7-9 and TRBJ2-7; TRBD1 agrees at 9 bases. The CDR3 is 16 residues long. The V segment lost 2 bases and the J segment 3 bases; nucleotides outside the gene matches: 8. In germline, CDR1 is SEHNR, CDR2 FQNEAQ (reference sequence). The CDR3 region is CASSLPLGQGHYEQYF. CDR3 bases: TGTGCCAGCAGCTTACCCCTTGGACAGGGGCACTACGAGCAGTACTTC.

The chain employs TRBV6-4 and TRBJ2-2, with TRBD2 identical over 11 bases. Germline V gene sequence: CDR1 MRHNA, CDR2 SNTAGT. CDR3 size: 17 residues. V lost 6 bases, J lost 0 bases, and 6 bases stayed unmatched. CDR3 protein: CASSLTSGTANTGELFF. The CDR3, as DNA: TGTGCCAGCAGCTTGACTAGCGGGACCGCGAACACCGGGGAGCTGTTTTTT.

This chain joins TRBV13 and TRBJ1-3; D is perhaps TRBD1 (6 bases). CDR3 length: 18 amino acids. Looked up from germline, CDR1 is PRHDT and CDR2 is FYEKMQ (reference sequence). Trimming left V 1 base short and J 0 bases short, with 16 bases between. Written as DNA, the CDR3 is TGTGCCAGCAGCTTAGATCGGGCAGGGGCCGCCTCTGGAAACACCATATATTTT. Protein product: CASSLDRAGAASGNTIYF.

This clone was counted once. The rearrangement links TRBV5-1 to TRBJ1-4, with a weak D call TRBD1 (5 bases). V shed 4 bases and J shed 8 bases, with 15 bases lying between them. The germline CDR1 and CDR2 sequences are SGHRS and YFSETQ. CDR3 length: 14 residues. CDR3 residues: CASSTGVVGEKLFF. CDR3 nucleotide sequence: TGCGCCAGCAGCACGGGGGTAGTCGGCGAAAAACTGTTTTTT.

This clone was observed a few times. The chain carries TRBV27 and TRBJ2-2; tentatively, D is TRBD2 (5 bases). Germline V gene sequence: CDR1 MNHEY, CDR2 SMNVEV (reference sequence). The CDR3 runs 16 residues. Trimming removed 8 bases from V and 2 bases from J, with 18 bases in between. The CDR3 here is CASDGVGYPNTGELFF. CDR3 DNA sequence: TGTGCCAGCGACGGGGTAGGGTACCCTAACACCGGGGAGCTGTTTTTT.

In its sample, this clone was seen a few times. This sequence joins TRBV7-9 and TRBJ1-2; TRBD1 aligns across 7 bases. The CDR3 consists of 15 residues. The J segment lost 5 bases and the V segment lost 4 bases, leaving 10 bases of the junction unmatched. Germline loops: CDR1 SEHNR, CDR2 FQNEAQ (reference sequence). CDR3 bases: TGTGCCAGCAGCTCTCGGACAGGAGTAATATATGGCTACACCTTC. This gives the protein CASSSRTGVIYGYTF.